One and the same sample provided the 10 T cell receptor beta chains below, sequenced in a study of blood T cell repertoires in COVID-19. Clones were read by immunoSEQ multiplex PCR, and TCRdb kept only the in-frame ones, dropping some. The sample lists approximately 170,000 clones; approximately 93% were seen once. Sequencing was performed on peripheral blood. The receptor source for this set is a woman aged 55-69 years with COVID-19, enrolled during active disease.

The chain links TRBV30 to TRBJ2-7, with 7 bases matching TRBD1. Looked up from germline, CDR1 is GTSNPN and CDR2 is SVGIG (reference sequence). With V trimmed by 4 bases and J by 8 bases, 5 bases remained unmatched. The CDR3 sequence is 11 residues long. The CDR3 DNA reads as TGTGCCTGGACAGGGGGTTATCAGCAGTACTTC. It specifies CAWTGGYQQYF.

J is TRBJ2-5 and V is TRBV5-4, with a possible D match to TRBD1 (5 bases). CDR1 and CDR2 from the germline V gene are SGHNT and YYREEE (reference sequence). This CDR3 spans 13 amino acids. Trimming removed 0 bases from V and 3 bases from J, with 6 bases in between. DNA for the CDR3: TGTGCCAGCAGCTTGGTAGGGGAAGAGACCCAGTACTTC. Protein sequence: CASSLVGEETQYF. Variable domain in full (rest from reference TRBV5-4 and TRBJ2-5): ETGVTQSPTHLIKTRGQQVTLRCSSQSGHNTVSWYQQALGQGPQFIFQYYREEENGRGNFPPRFSGLQFPNYSSELNVNALELDDSALYLCASSLVGEETQYFGPGTRLLVL.

The chain couples TRBV2 to TRBJ1-5, with 7 nucleotides matching TRBD1. In germline, CDR1 is SNHLY, CDR2 FYNNEI. The CDR3 covers 16 residues. Trimming cost V 7 bases and J 0 bases; bases outside gene matches: 9. Here the CDR3 reads CASTPGQLISNQPQHF. The CDR3 bases are TGTGCCAGCACCCCGGGACAGCTCATTAGCAATCAGCCCCAGCATTTT.

The chain combines TRBV5-6 with TRBJ1-5; tentative D call: TRBD1 (6 bases). This CDR3 has 18 residues. The V gene's germline CDR1 is SGHDT and CDR2 YYEEEE. The V end lost 4 bases, the J end lost 0 bases, and 20 bases lay between the germline ends. For the CDR3, the DNA is TGTGCCAGCAGCCCGGTCCCACGGACAGTTTATAGCAATCAGCCCCAGCATTTT. Protein product: CASSPVPRTVYSNQPQHF.

V gene TRBV7-3 combines with J gene TRBJ1-1; tentative D call: TRBD1 (6 bases). V lost 5 bases, J lost 7 bases, and 14 bases lay in between. Per the germline V gene, CDR1 is SGHTA and CDR2 is FQGTGA. The CDR3 totals 13 residues. In DNA form, the CDR3 reads TGTGCCAGCAGCCTCGTACAGGGCCTTGAAGCTTTCTTT. This gives the protein CASSLVQGLEAFF.

The V gene is TRBV7-3, the J gene TRBJ2-5, with TRBD1 matching over 7 bases. Looked up from germline, CDR1 is SGHTA and CDR2 is FQGTGA. With 5 bases clipped from V and 4 bases from J, the junction kept 7 bases outside the gene matches. The CDR3 is 14 amino acids. CDR3 protein: CASSTGQAGETQYF. The CDR3 region has the DNA TGTGCCAGCAGCACCGGACAGGCTGGAGAGACCCAGTACTTC.

The genes are TRBV6-1 and TRBJ2-1; no clear D gene. V gave up 0 bases and J gave up 4 bases, with 4 bases separating them. The CDR3 is made up of 13 amino acids. From germline, CDR1 is MNHNS and CDR2 SASEGT. CDR3 coding DNA: TGTGCCAGCAGTGAAGCAGAGTACAATGAGCAGTTCTTC. It codes for CASSEAEYNEQFF.

The genes are TRBV5-1 and TRBJ2-5; TRBD2 matches 7 bases. CDR1 is SGHRS, CDR2 YFSETQ, per germline. The CDR3 totals 15 residues. J gave up 5 bases and V 3 bases, and 10 bases lay outside the gene matches. CDR3 sequence reads: CASSSSLGGSETQYF. CDR3 bases: TGCGCCAGCAGCTCCTCACTGGGGGGGAGCGAGACCCAGTACTTC.

The CDR3 is CASSPGHFLAGDFYEQYF. The CDR3 DNA reads as TGTGCCAGCAGCCCGGGACATTTCCTAGCGGGGGACTTCTACGAGCAGTACTTC. This chain connects TRBV9 to TRBJ2-7; 10 bases line up with TRBD2. CDR3 length: 18 amino acids. The ends lost 4 bases at V and 3 bases at J; junction bases unmatched: 16. The V gene's germline CDR1 is SGDLS and CDR2 YYNGEE.

The V gene is TRBV7-9, the J gene TRBJ1-1; D might be TRBD1 (5 bases). Trimming removed 3 bases at V and 1 base at J, with 9 bases between. CDR1 SEHNR and CDR2 FQNEAQ come from the germline V gene (reference sequence). The CDR3 has 14 residues. Here the CDR3 reads CASSLGTGNTEAFF. The CDR3 DNA follows: TGTGCCAGCAGCTTGGGTACAGGGAACACTGAAGCTTTCTTT.